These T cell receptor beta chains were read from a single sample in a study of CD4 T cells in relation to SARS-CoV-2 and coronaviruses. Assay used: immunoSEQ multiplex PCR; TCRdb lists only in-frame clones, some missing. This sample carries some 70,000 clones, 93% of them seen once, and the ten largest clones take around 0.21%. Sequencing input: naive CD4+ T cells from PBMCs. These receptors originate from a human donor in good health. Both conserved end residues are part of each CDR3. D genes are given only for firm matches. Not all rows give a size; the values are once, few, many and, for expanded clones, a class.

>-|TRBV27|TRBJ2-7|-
CASSTIWDSYEQYF
TGTGCCAGCAGTACGATTTGGGACTCCTACGAGCAGTACTTC
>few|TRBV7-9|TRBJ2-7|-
CASSLDYSDEQYF
TGTGCCAGCAGCCTAGACTACAGCGACGAGCAGTACTTC
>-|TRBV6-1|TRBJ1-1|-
CASSESRAGGTEAFF
TGTGCCAGCAGTGAATCCCGCGCGGGGGGCACTGAAGCTTTCTTT
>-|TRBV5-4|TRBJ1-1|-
CASSLGRVTEAFF
TGTGCCAGCAGCTTGGGCAGGGTAACTGAAGCTTTCTTT
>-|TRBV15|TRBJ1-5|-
CATSRESSTVSNQPQHF
TGTGCCACCAGCAGAGAGTCTAGCACAGTTAGCAATCAGCCCCAGCATTTT
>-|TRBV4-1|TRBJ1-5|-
CASSQDLGGRNQPQHF
TGCGCCAGCAGCCAAGATTTAGGTGGACGAAATCAGCCCCAGCATTTT
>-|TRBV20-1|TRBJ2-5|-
CSVRAETQYF
TGCAGTGTGAGGGCTGAGACCCAGTACTTC
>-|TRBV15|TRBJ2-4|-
CATSRDGGFGSFTKNIQYF
TGTGCCACCAGCAGAGATGGCGGGTTTGGCTCCTTCACCAAAAACATTCAGTACTTC
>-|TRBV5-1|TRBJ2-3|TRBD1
CASSYRTGVDTQYF
TGCGCCAGCAGCTACCGGACAGGAGTAGATACGCAGTATTTT
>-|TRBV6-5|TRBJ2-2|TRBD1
CATSRQGQSGELFF
TGTGCCACCTCCCGACAGGGACAATCCGGGGAGCTGTTTTTT
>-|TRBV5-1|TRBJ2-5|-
CASSLGYQETQYF
TGCGCCAGCAGCTTGGGGTACCAAGAGACCCAGTACTTC
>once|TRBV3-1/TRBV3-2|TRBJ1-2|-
CASSQQGYNYGYTF
TGTGCCAGCAGCCAGCAGGGTTATAACTATGGCTACACCTTC
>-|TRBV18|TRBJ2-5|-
CASSPRPAQETQYF
TGTGCCAGCTCACCGCGGCCGGCACAAGAGACCCAGTACTTC